This paragraph covers one T cell receptor beta chain sequence. Profiling relied on immunoSEQ multiplex PCR, and the TCRdb table lists in-frame clones only, not all of them. This table holds 2 million to 2.5 million clones, approximately 94% found once. The data derive from a study of shared clonotypes between healthy human individuals. CD8 cells regarded as naive lacked CD45RO, were positively chosen for CCR7, and omitted terminally differentiated effector memory CD45RA+ cells. The length of the CDR3 is 15 residues. The V gene lost 0 bases and the J gene lost 2 bases, with 7 bases spanning the gap. CDR1 and CDR2 (germline): MGHRA, YSYEKL.

The sequence was collected from a man between 18 and 35 years old in good health. This chain uses TRBV4-1 with TRBJ2-2; D is unclear. Specimen: naive CD8+ T cells sorted from blood. CDR3 DNA sequence: TGCGCCAGCAGCCAAGAAAACTTTAACACCGGGGAGCTGTTTTTT. Its protein is CASSQENFNTGELFF.